The rows below give T cell receptor beta chains drawn from one sample of a study of blood T cell repertoires in COVID-19. Clones were sequenced by immunoSEQ multiplex PCR, and TCRdb holds only the in-frame ones, with some missing. The sample yields 200,000 to 250,000 clones, around 88% seen once. Sequenced sample: peripheral blood. These receptors were taken from a woman in her 30s who had recovered from COVID-19. CDR3s include the opening cysteine and the closing phenylalanine or tryptophan. D genes are given only for firm matches. Expanded clones get a size class; other rows say once, few or many, or leave the size out.

.	TRBJ1-5	TRBV29-1	.	CSTATGSDQPQHF	TGCAGCACTGCGACAGGTTCGGATCAGCCCCAGCATTTT
.	TRBJ2-1	TRBV27	TRBD2	CASSFLLRGGHYNEQFF	TGTGCCAGCAGCTTTCTCCTACGGGGGGGCCACTACAATGAGCAGTTCTTC
.	TRBJ1-1	TRBV5-1	.	CASSPEGVAEAFF	TGCGCCAGCAGCCCCGAAGGGGTGGCTGAAGCTTTCTTT
many	TRBJ1-1	TRBV4-1	.	CASSQGLRGESTEAFF	TGCGCCAGCAGCCAAGGTCTTCGGGGGGAAAGCACTGAAGCTTTCTTT
.	TRBJ2-7	TRBV6-4	.	CASSMPGNYEQYF	TGTGCCAGCAGCATGCCGGGGAACTACGAGCAGTACTTC
once	TRBJ1-2	TRBV2	TRBD1	CASSEARTGFYGYTF	TGTGCCAGCAGTGAAGCGAGGACAGGCTTCTATGGCTACACCTTC
.	TRBJ2-5	TRBV7-2	TRBD2	CASSSRLAGGPETQYF	TGTGCCAGCAGCTCAAGACTAGCGGGGGGGCCGGAGACCCAGTACTTC
.	TRBJ2-5	TRBV27	TRBD1	CASSALQGVRETQYF	TGTGCCAGCAGCGCACTTCAGGGGGTAAGAGAGACCCAGTACTTC
.	TRBJ2-2	TRBV5-4	.	CASSHGGLVTGELFF	TGTGCCAGCAGCCACGGGGGGCTGGTCACCGGGGAGCTGTTTTTT
.	TRBJ2-1	TRBV10-2	TRBD2	CANSLAGGRDEQFF	TGCGCCAACTCACTAGCGGGGGGGCGAGATGAGCAGTTCTTC
.	TRBJ2-6	TRBV4-1	TRBD1	CASSQGQGPPGANVLTF	TGCGCCAGCAGCCAAGGACAGGGCCCTCCTGGGGCCAACGTCCTGACTTTC
.	TRBJ2-7	TRBV3-1/TRBV3-2	.	CASSQYGGLEQYF	TGTGCCAGCAGCCAATACGGGGGACTCGAGCAGTACTTC
.	TRBJ2-7	TRBV3-1/TRBV3-2	TRBD2	CASSPRTSGGQYF	TGTGCCAGCAGCCCACGGACTAGCGGGGGGCAGTACTTC
.	TRBJ2-2	TRBV2	.	CASLETSNTGELFF	TGTGCCAGCTTGGAGACTAGTAACACCGGGGAGCTGTTTTTT
.	TRBJ2-7	TRBV5-1	.	CASSLVGGLYEQYF	TGCGCCAGCAGCTTGGTTGGGGGACTCTACGAGCAGTACTTC
.	TRBJ1-1	TRBV7-2	.	CASSSRQGTEAFF	TGTGCCAGCAGCTCTCGGCAGGGCACTGAAGCTTTCTTT